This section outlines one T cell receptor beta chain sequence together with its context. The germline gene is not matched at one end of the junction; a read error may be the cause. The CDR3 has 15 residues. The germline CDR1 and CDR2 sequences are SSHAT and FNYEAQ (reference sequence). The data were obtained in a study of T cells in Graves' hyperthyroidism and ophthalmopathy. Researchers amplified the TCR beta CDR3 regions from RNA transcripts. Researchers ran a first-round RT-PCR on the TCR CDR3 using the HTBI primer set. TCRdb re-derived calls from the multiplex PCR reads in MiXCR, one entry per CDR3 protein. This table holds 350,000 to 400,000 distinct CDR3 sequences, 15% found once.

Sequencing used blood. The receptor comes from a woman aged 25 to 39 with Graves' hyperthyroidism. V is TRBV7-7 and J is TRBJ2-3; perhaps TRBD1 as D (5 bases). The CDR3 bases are TGTGCCAGCAGCTCCGACGGACACCCAACAGATACGCAGTGTTTT. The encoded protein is CASSSDGHPTDTQCF.